This T cell receptor beta chain was captured in a study of PD-L1 blockade in urothelial cancer. Study information: The patients' atezolizumab therapy, 1,200 mg intravenously every 3 weeks, started in about 2014. Between 0 and 3 prior chemotherapy regimens had been given to patients. Blood samples had a median of around 150,000 T cells.

The CDR3 loop spans 12 amino acids. Germline V gene data show CDR1 as SGHTS and CDR2 as YDEGEE. Trimming removed 5 bases at V and 7 bases at J, with 12 bases between. Measured with immunoSEQ multiplex PCR; TCRdb has only the in-frame clones, and not every one. The table records some 66,000 clones, around 87% of them present only once. Time point: pretreatment peripheral blood. The patients' disease, urothelial carcinoma, was locally advanced or metastatic. The J gene is TRBJ1-2, the V gene TRBV5-8; D is uncertain. The sample in question was PBMCs, obtained around atezolizumab (anti-PD-L1) treatment. The receptor was derived from a man between 60 and 75 years old with urothelial cancer. The CDR3 nucleotides are TGTGCCAGCAGTACCGGGGTGGCTGGCTACACCTTC. Translated: CASSTGVAGYTF.